This entry describes one T cell receptor (beta chain). The antigen is not known. Trimming left V 4 bases short and J 5 bases short, with 21 bases between. The CDR3 runs 17 residues. Germline V gene data show CDR1 as SGHRS and CDR2 as YFSETQ. This specimen comes from a study of cytomegalovirus exposure and HLA in healthy donors. Findings of the study overall: A later analysis found TCR association rates differed by HLA locus, highest for DRB1 and lowest for HLA-C.

In the PCR, 60 Vbeta and 13 Jbeta primers were used. The assay was immunoSEQ multiplex PCR, and TCRdb's table has in-frame clones only and misses some. The table has 200,000 to 250,000 clones, 76% seen once. The chain recombines TRBV5-1 with TRBJ1-4, with D possibly being TRBD1 (6 bases). Specimen: PBMCs. The clonotype originates from a man aged 18 to 30 in good health and CMV-seronegative. The CDR3 sequence is CASSPGHSSVLNEKLFF. CDR3 bases: TGCGCCAGCAGCCCGGGACACTCCTCGGTCCTAAATGAAAAACTGTTTTTT.